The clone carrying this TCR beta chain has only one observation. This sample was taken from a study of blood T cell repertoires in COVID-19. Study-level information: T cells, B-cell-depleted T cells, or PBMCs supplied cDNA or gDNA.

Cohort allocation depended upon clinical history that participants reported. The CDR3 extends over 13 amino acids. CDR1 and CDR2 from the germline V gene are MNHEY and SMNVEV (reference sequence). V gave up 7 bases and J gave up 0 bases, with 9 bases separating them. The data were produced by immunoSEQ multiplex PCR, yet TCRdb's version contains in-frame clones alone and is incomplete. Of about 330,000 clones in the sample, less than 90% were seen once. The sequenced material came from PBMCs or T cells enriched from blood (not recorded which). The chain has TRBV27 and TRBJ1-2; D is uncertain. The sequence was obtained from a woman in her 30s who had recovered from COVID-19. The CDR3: CASKTLANYGYTF. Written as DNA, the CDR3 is TGTGCCAGCAAAACTTTAGCTAACTATGGCTACACCTTC.